This T cell receptor (beta chain) was identified during a study of control samples from healthy donors and cancer patients. Libraries were prepared by immunoSEQ multiplex PCR; TCRdb keeps only in-frame clonotypes and omits some of them. The data show tens of thousands of clones, 75% to 95% seen once. The V gene end was trimmed by 3 bases and the J gene end by 4 bases; junction bases not matched to a gene: 5. Germline CDR1 reads LNHDA; CDR2 reads SQIVND (reference sequence). The CDR3 runs to 14 residues. Sequenced: blood. The V and J genes are TRBV19 and TRBJ1-1; 7 bases agree with TRBD1. The receptor comes from a man aged 30 to 45 in good health. The CDR3 region has the DNA TGTGCCAGTAGTATGGGAGAGGGGGCCACTGAAGCTTTCTTT. This codes for CASSMGEGATEAFF. Complete variable domain (other parts from reference TRBV19 and TRBJ1-1): DGGITQSPKYLFRKEGQNVTLSCEQNLNHDAMYWYRQDPGQGLRLIYYSQIVNDFQKGDIAEGYSVSREKKESFPLTVTSAQKNPTAFYLCASSMGEGATEAFFGQGTRLTVV.